A single sample gave rise to the 13 T cell receptor beta chains below, sequenced in a study of blood T cell repertoires in COVID-19. Libraries were prepared by immunoSEQ multiplex PCR; TCRdb keeps only in-frame clonotypes and omits some of them. The repertoire holds 45,000 or so clones, 86% seen once, with 5% in the top ten. The sequencing input was peripheral blood. These receptors were taken from a man aged 35 to 55 with active COVID-19.

This chain uses TRBV29-1 with TRBJ2-1; D may be TRBD2 (5 bases). The CDR3 sequence is 16 residues long. The ends were cut back, 5 bases at V and 0 bases at J, with 17 bases in the middle. CDR1 and CDR2 from the germline V gene are SQVTM and ANQGSEA. The CDR3 loop reads CSVKERRVSSYNEQFF. CDR3 bases: TGCAGCGTTAAGGAGAGGCGGGTCAGCTCCTACAATGAGCAGTTCTTC.

Here the CDR3 reads CASSPRWAPSPNTGELFF. DNA of the CDR3: TGTGCCAGCTCACCACGGTGGGCCCCCTCACCGAACACCGGGGAGCTGTTTTTT. The chain joins TRBV18 to TRBJ2-2; D not certain. This CDR3 has 18 amino acids. The V end was cut by 1 base, the J end by 0 bases, with 15 bases between. Germline V CDR1 and CDR2: KGHSH, LQKENI. Full variable domain (remainder filled in from reference TRBV18 and TRBJ2-2): NAGVMQNPRHLVRRRGQEARLRCSPMKGHSHVYWYRQLPEEGLKFMVYLQKENIIDESGMPKERFSAEFPKEGPSILRIQQVVRGDSAAYFCASSPRWAPSPNTGELFFGEGSRLTVL.

This chain connects TRBV12-3 or TRBV12-4 to TRBJ1-1, with D tentatively TRBD1 (6 bases). The germline V and J ends were trimmed by 1 base and 7 bases, with 7 bases remaining between them. The CDR3 totals 12 residues. Here the CDR3 reads CASSLGGLEAFF. CDR3 DNA sequence: TGTGCCAGCAGTTTAGGGGGGCTTGAAGCTTTCTTT.

V and J are TRBV19 and TRBJ1-2; 7 nucleotides agree with TRBD1. Germline CDR1 is LNHDA and CDR2 is SQIVND (reference sequence). The trim removed 2 bases at V and 4 bases at J, leaving 4 bases unmatched. The CDR3 totals 14 residues. DNA of the CDR3: TGTGCCAGTAGTATACTTGCAGGGGGCTATGGCTACACCTTC. This gives the protein CASSILAGGYGYTF. The complete variable domain, with remaining parts taken from reference TRBV19 and TRBJ1-2, reads DGGITQSPKYLFRKEGQNVTLSCEQNLNHDAMYWYRQDPGQGLRLIYYSQIVNDFQKGDIAEGYSVSREKKESFPLTVTSAQKNPTAFYLCASSILAGGYGYTFGSGTRLTVV.

The CDR3 DNA follows: TGTGCCTGGATAGGGGGCCGATCGGACTATGGCTACACCTTC. This codes for CAWIGGRSDYGYTF. This chain joins TRBV30 and TRBJ1-2, with 7 bases identical to TRBD1. This CDR3 is 14 amino acids long. CDR1 GTSNPN and CDR2 SVGIG come from the germline V gene (reference sequence). Losses at the gene ends were 4 bases for V and 3 bases for J; bases not matched to a gene: 8.

The chain combines TRBV6-1 with TRBJ1-1; tentatively, D is TRBD1 (5 bases). This CDR3 comprises 15 residues. Trimming shortened V by 1 base and J by 6 bases, and 15 bases separated the two germline ends. From germline, CDR1 is MNHNS and CDR2 SASEGT. The CDR3 here is CASSEDGGTSAEAFF. The CDR3 nucleotides read TGTGCCAGCAGTGAAGATGGGGGAACTAGCGCTGAAGCTTTCTTT.

The J gene is TRBJ2-6, the V gene TRBV2; 7 bases align to TRBD1. The CDR3 is 17 residues long. J lost 0 bases, V lost 8 bases, and 10 bases had no gene match. Germline V gene sequence: CDR1 SNHLY, CDR2 FYNNEI. The CDR3 nucleotides are TGTGCCAGCGCGGCCGGGACAGCGAGCTCTGGGGCCAACGTCCTGACTTTC. Encoded protein: CASAAGTASSGANVLTF.

This chain links TRBV4-1 with TRBJ2-7, with TRBD2 identical over 11 bases. V shed 1 base and J 6 bases; nucleotides not matched to a gene: 5. The CDR3 spans 15 residues. Germline V lookup: CDR1 MGHRA, CDR2 YSYEKL. The CDR3 here is CASSQVGGLAGEQYF. The CDR3 DNA reads as TGCGCCAGCAGCCAAGTGGGAGGACTAGCGGGCGAGCAGTACTTC.

This chain uses TRBV23-1 with TRBJ2-1; 9 bases agree with TRBD2. TRBV23-1 carries the ORF label, with uncertain function. J was trimmed by 7 bases and V by 4 bases; bases with no gene match: 11. CDR3 length: 16 amino acids. In nucleotides, the CDR3 is TGCGCCAGCAGTCGGGTCATAGCGGGAGTTTGTAATGAGCAGTTCTTC. It codes for CASSRVIAGVCNEQFF.

The rearrangement links TRBV5-4 to TRBJ2-5; TRBD2 matches at 7 bases. Germline CDR1 is SGHNT and CDR2 is YYREEE (reference sequence). V lost 0 bases and J lost 4; bases outside the gene matches: 9. CDR3 length: 16 amino acids. The CDR3 reads CASSLEERSGGETQYF. As DNA, the CDR3 is TGTGCCAGCAGCTTGGAGGAGCGATCGGGGGGAGAGACCCAGTACTTC.

The chain carries TRBV24-1 and TRBJ2-1; TRBD1 matches at 10 bases. This CDR3 is built from 16 residues. Germline CDR1 and CDR2: KGHDR and SFDVKD. With 4 bases clipped from V and 7 bases from J, the junction kept 9 bases outside the gene matches. DNA of the CDR3: TGTGCCACCAGTGAGCCCGGGACAGGGGTATCAAATGAGCAGTTCTTC. Its protein is CATSEPGTGVSNEQFF.

This clone was detected a few times. The chain employs TRBV27 and TRBJ1-2, with a weak D call TRBD1 (6 bases). The CDR3 extends over 12 amino acids. Germline loops: CDR1 MNHEY, CDR2 SMNVEV (reference sequence). V was clipped by 5 bases and J by 8 bases, with 12 bases between them. CDR3 region: CASSPDRFGYTF. The CDR3 coding sequence is TGTGCCAGCAGTCCAGACAGGTTCGGCTACACCTTC.

V is TRBV5-1 and J is TRBJ2-5; possible D gene TRBD1, 6 bases. Germline V lookup: CDR1 SGHRS, CDR2 YFSETQ. Trimming stripped 4 bases from V and 5 bases from J, with 15 bases between. CDR3 size: 14 residues. CDR3 bases: TGCGCCAGCAGCCTACAGGGAGTACAGGAGACCCAGTACTTC. It translates to CASSLQGVQETQYF.